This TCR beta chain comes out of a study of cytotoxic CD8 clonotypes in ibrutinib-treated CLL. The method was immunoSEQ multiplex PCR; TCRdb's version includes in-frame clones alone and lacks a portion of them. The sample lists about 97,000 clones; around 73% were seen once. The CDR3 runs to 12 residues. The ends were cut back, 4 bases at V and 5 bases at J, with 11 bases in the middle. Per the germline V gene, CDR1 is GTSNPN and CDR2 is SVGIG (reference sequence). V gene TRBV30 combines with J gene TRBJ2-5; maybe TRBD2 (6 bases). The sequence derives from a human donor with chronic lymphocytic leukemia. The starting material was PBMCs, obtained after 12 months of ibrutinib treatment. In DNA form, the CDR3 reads TGTGCCTGGACCTTACGGGGGGAGACCCAGTACTTC. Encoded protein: CAWTLRGETQYF.